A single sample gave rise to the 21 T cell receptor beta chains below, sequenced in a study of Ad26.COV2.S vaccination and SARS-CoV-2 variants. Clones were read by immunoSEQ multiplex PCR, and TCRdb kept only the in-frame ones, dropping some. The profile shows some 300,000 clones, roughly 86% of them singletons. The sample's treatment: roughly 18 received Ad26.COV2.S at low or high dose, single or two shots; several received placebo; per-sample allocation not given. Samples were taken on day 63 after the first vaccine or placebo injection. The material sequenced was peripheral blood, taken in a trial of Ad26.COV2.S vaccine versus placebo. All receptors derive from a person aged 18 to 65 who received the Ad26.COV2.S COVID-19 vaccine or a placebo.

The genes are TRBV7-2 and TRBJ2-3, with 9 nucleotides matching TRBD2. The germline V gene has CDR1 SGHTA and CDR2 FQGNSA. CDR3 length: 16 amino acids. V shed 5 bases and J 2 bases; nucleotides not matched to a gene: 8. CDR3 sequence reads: CASSAGTSRPTDTQYF. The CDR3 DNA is TGTGCCAGCAGCGCCGGGACTAGCCGACCCACAGATACGCAGTATTTT.

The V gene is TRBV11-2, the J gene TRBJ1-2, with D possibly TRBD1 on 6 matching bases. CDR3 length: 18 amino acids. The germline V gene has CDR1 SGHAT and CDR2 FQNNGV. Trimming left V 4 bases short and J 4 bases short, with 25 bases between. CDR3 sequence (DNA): TGTGCCAGCAGCTCCCTCCTCGGGGGGGGCGCCTTGGGCTATGGCTACACCTTC. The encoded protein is CASSSLLGGGALGYGYTF.

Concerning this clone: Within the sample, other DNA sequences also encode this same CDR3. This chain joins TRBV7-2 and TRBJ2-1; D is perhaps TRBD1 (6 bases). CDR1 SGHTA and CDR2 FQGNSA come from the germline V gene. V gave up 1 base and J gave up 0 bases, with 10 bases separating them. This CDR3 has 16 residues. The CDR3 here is CASSLGGGISYNEQFF. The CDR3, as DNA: TGTGCCAGCAGCTTAGGAGGGGGTATCTCCTACAATGAGCAGTTCTTC.

CDR3 in amino acids: CASSQEGGASYNEQFF. The CDR3 DNA sequence: TGTGCCAGCAGCCAAGAAGGCGGGGCCTCCTACAATGAGCAGTTCTTC. The chain joins TRBV3-1 (or the pseudogene TRBV3-2) to TRBJ2-1; D is possibly TRBD2 (6 bases). This CDR3 is built from 16 residues. V lost 0 bases, J lost 0 bases, and 9 bases lay in between. CDR1 and CDR2 (germline): LGHDT, YNNKEL (reference sequence).

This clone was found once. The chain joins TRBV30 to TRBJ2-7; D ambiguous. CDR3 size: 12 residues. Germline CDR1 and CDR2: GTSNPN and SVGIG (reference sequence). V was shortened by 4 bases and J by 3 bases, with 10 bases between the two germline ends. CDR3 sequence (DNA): TGTGCCTGGATATTAAGTTACTACGAGCAGTACTTC. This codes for CAWILSYYEQYF.

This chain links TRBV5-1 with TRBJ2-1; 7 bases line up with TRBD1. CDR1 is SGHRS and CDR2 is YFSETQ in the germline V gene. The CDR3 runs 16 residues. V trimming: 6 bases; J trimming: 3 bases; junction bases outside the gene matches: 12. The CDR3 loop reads CASTLGQGQSYNEQFF. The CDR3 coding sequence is TGCGCCAGCACCCTAGGTCAGGGACAGAGCTACAATGAGCAGTTCTTC.

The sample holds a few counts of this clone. Written as DNA, the CDR3 is TGCGCCAGCAGCCAAGAGGGGGCCCGTAGTGAAAAACTGTTTTTT. It codes for CASSQEGARSEKLFF. V gene TRBV4-1 combines with J gene TRBJ1-4; possibly TRBD1 for D (6 bases). This CDR3 contains 15 residues. Trimming took off 0 bases at V and 7 bases at J, with 12 bases between the two ends. The V gene's germline CDR1 is MGHRA and CDR2 YSYEKL.

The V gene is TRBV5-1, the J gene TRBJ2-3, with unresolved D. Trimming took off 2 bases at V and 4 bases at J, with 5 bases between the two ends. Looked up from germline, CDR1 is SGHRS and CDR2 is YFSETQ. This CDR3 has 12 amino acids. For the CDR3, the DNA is TGCGCCAGCAGCTTTGGGGCAGATACGCAGTATTTT. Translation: CASSFGADTQYF.

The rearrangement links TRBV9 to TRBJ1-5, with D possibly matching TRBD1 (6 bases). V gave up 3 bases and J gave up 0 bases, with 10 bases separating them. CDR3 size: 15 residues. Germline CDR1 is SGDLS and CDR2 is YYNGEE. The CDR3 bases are TGTGCCAGCAGCGAGGGACATAATAGCAATCAGCCCCAGCATTTT. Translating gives CASSEGHNSNQPQHF.

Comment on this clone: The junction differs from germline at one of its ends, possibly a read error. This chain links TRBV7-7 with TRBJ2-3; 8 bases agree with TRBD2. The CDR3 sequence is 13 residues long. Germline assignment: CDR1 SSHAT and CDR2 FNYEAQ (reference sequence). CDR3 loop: CASSPRGGDTQYF. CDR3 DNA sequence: TGTGCTAGCAGCCCACGGGGGGGAGATACGCAGTATTTT.

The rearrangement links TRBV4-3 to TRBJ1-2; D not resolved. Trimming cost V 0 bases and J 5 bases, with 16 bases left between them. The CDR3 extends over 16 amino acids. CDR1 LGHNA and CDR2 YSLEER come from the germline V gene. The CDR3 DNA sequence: TGCGCCAGCAGCCAAGAGTATGCCCGCACCGAGTATGGCTACACCTTC. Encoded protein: CASSQEYARTEYGYTF.

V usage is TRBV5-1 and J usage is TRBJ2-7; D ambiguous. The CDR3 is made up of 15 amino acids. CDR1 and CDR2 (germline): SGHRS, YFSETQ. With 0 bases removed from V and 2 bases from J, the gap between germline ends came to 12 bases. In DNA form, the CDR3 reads TGCGCCAGCAGCTTGGATTGGGGTCGCACCTACGAGCAGTACTTC. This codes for CASSLDWGRTYEQYF.

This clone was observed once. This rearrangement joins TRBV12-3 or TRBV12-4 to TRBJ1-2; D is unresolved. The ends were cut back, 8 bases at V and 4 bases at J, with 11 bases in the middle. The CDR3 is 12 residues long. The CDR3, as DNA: TGTGCCAGCGGAGGACGGCCCTATGGCTACACCTTC. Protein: CASGGRPYGYTF.

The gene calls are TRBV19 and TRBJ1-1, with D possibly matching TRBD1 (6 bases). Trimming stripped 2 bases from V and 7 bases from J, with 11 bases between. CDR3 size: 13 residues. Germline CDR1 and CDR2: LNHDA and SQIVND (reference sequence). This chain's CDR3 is CASSITGQYEAFF. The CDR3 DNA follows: TGTGCCAGTAGTATAACCGGACAGTATGAAGCTTTCTTT.

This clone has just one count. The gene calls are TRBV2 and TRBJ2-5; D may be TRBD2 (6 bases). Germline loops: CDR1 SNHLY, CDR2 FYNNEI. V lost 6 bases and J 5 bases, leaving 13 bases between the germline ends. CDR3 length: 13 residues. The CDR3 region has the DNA TGTGCCAGCAGATACGATGGGGGGGAGACCCAGTACTTC. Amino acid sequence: CASRYDGGETQYF.

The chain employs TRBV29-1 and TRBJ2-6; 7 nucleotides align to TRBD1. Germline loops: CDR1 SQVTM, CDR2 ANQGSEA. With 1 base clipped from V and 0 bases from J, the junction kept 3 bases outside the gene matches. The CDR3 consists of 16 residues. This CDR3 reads CSVEGTGVSGANVLTF. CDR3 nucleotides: TGCAGCGTTGAAGGGACAGGCGTCTCTGGGGCCAACGTCCTGACTTTC.

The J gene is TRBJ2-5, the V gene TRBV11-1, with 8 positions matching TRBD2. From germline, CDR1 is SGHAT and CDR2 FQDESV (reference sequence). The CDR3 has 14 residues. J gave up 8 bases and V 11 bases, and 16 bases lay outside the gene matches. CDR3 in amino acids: CASTPRGGPGTQYF. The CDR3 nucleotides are TGTGCCTCAACCCCCCGGGGGGGGCCGGGTACCCAGTACTTC.

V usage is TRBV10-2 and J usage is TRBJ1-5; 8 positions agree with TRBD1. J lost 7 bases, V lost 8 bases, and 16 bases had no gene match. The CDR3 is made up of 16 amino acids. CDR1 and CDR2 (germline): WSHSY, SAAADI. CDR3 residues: CASAPRTGRAKQPQHF. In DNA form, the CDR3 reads TGCGCCAGCGCCCCCCGGACAGGGAGGGCTAAGCAGCCCCAGCATTTT.

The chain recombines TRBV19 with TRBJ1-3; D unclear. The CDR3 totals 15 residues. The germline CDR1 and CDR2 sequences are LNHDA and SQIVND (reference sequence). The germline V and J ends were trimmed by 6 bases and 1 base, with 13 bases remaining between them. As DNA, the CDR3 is TGTGCCAGTAGACATACGGCAGGATCTGGAAACACCATATATTTT. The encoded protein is CASRHTAGSGNTIYF.

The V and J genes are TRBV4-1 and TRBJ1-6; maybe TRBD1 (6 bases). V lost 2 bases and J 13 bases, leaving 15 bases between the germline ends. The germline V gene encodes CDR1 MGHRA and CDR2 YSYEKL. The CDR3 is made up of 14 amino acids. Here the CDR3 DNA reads TGCGCCAGCAGCCAATTCGGACAGACCGAGCCCCTCCACTTT. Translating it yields CASSQFGQTEPLHF.

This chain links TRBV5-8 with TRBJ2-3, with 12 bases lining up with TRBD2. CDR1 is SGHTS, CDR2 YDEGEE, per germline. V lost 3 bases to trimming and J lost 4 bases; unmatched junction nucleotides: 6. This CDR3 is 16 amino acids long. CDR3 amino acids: CASSYHSSGGADTQYF. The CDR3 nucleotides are TGTGCCAGCAGCTACCACTCTAGCGGGGGGGCAGATACGCAGTATTTT.